Shown below are 27 T cell receptor beta chains from a single sample sequenced in a study of cytomegalovirus exposure and HLA in healthy donors. A multiplex PCR was run with 60 Vbeta primers and 13 Jbeta primers. The repertoire was sequenced with immunoSEQ multiplex PCR; TCRdb's copy has only in-frame clones and lacks some. The sample has 80,000 to 100,000 clones, and its top ten clones hold around 0.6%. Sequencing was carried out using PBMCs. These receptors all come from a man aged 50 to 59 in good health and CMV-seronegative.

CDR3 amino acids: CASSYSSSGYEQYF. The CDR3 coding sequence is TGTGCCAGCAGTTACTCGTCTAGCGGGTACGAGCAGTACTTC. The genes are TRBV6-5 and TRBJ2-7; 8 positions match TRBD2. This CDR3 region has 14 residues. With 0 bases clipped from V and 4 bases from J, the junction kept 2 bases outside the gene matches. The V gene's germline CDR1 is MNHEY and CDR2 SVGAGI.

The chain joins TRBV7-6 to TRBJ2-7; the D gene is possibly TRBD2 (5 bases). Germline assignment: CDR1 SGHVS and CDR2 FNYEAQ. Trimming removed 5 bases from V and 6 bases from J, with 14 bases in between. The CDR3 covers 13 residues. CDR3 in DNA: TGTGCCAGCAGCGGCTCGGGGTATGTCGAGCAGTACTTC. Protein sequence: CASSGSGYVEQYF.

This chain links TRBV10-1 with TRBJ1-2, with TRBD1 identical over 8 bases. CDR1 is WNHNN and CDR2 is SYGVQD in the germline V gene (reference sequence). This CDR3 region has 14 residues. V gave up 5 bases and J gave up 6 bases; unmatched junction bases: 8. CDR3 sequence: CASSKDRGRHGYTF. CDR3 sequence (DNA): TGCGCCAGCAGTAAAGACAGGGGACGTCATGGCTACACCTTC.

The chain uses TRBV2 and TRBJ1-3; the match to TRBD1 covers 8 bases. This CDR3 spans 14 amino acids. From germline, CDR1 is SNHLY and CDR2 FYNNEI. The V segment lost 5 bases and the J segment 4 bases; nucleotides outside the gene matches: 4. CDR3 nucleotides: TGTGCCAGCAGTAATGACAGGGGAGGAAACACCATATATTTT. Protein product: CASSNDRGGNTIYF.

This sequence joins TRBV9 and TRBJ2-7; D gene uncertain. The CDR3 is 14 amino acids. V was pared by 0 bases and J by 1 base, with 8 bases between. The germline gives CDR1 SGDLS, CDR2 YYNGEE. CDR3 loop: CASSVVPGSYEQYF. Written as DNA, the CDR3 is TGTGCCAGCAGCGTAGTACCGGGTTCCTACGAGCAGTACTTC.

The V and J genes are TRBV19 and TRBJ2-2; D not resolved. Germline V lookup: CDR1 LNHDA, CDR2 SQIVND (reference sequence). V was shortened by 3 bases and J by 8 bases, with 10 bases between the two germline ends. CDR3 length: 13 residues. In DNA form, the CDR3 reads TGTGCCAGTAGTATCAACCAGGAAGGGGAGCTGTTTTTT. This sequence encodes CASSINQEGELFF.

The chain couples TRBV4-1 to TRBJ2-7, with 8 nucleotides matching TRBD1. Germline lookup yields CDR1 MGHRA and CDR2 YSYEKL. The ends lost 4 bases at V and 6 bases at J; junction bases unmatched: 11. This CDR3 has 15 amino acids. Here the CDR3 DNA reads TGCGCCAGCAGCCCCTGGACAGGGATTGGTGGCGAGCAGTACTTC. Translated, it gives CASSPWTGIGGEQYF.

The chain joins TRBV5-6 to TRBJ1-2, with 9 bases that match TRBD1. Germline V gene lookup returns CDR1 SGHDT and CDR2 YYEEEE. Trimming took 3 bases from V and 4 from J; bases not matched to a gene: 7. This CDR3 region has 15 residues. This CDR3 reads CASSSTGGEIYGYTF. The CDR3, as DNA: TGTGCCAGCAGCTCTACAGGGGGCGAAATCTATGGCTACACCTTC.

The rearrangement links TRBV7-2 to TRBJ1-1, with D tentatively TRBD1 (6 bases). Germline loops: CDR1 SGHTA, CDR2 FQGNSA. V was shortened by 3 bases and J by 4 bases, with 9 bases between the two germline ends. This CDR3 comprises 13 residues. CDR3 loop: CASSLVRGTEAFF. The CDR3, as DNA: TGTGCCAGCAGCTTGGTCAGGGGCACTGAAGCTTTCTTT.

The chain carries TRBV2 and TRBJ1-2, with TRBD1 matching over 10 bases. Germline V gives CDR1 SNHLY, CDR2 FYNNEI. The CDR3 totals 12 residues. The ends lost 7 bases at V and 7 bases at J; junction bases unmatched: 3. CDR3 sequence (DNA): TGTGCCAGCACCCGGACAGGGGGTGGCTACACCTTC. It yields the protein CASTRTGGGYTF.

The chain combines TRBV6-5 with TRBJ1-5, with 9 bases that match TRBD1. Germline CDR1 and CDR2: MNHEY and SVGAGI. The V and J ends lost 6 bases and 5 bases, in that order; junction bases with no gene match: 5. The length of the CDR3 is 14 residues. For the CDR3, the DNA is TGTGCCAGCAGGCGAACAGGGGGCCATCAGCCCCAGCATTTT. Amino acids: CASRRTGGHQPQHF.

V is TRBV5-1 and J is TRBJ1-2; the D gene is possibly TRBD1 (5 bases). The CDR3 extends over 16 amino acids. The V gene's germline CDR1 is SGHRS and CDR2 YFSETQ. Trimming shortened V by 1 base and J by 4 bases, and 17 bases separated the two germline ends. The CDR3 DNA follows: TGCGCCAGCAGCTTGTCCATCTTGGGGGAGGCCTATGGCTACACCTTC. This codes for CASSLSILGEAYGYTF.

V is TRBV6-1 and J is TRBJ2-7, with a tentative D call TRBD2 (5 bases). Trimming left V 3 bases short and J 1 base short, with 10 bases between. CDR1 MNHNS and CDR2 SASEGT come from the germline V gene. The CDR3 spans 14 residues. In DNA form, the CDR3 reads TGTGCCAGCAGTGAGTGGGGAGAGTCCTACGAGCAGTACTTC. The encoded protein is CASSEWGESYEQYF.

The chain recombines TRBV2 with TRBJ2-3; weak D call: TRBD1 (5 bases). Trimming shortened V by 4 bases and J by 4 bases, and 9 bases separated the two germline ends. Germline values: CDR1 SNHLY, CDR2 FYNNEI. CDR3 length: 13 residues. For the CDR3, the DNA is TGTGCCAGCAGTGGGCAGGGCGCAGATACGCAGTATTTT. Its protein product is CASSGQGADTQYF.

The chain joins TRBV15 to TRBJ2-7, with TRBD2 as a possible D gene (5 bases). Germline loops: CDR1 LNHNV, CDR2 YYDKDF (reference sequence). The CDR3 totals 15 residues. V was trimmed by 3 bases and J by 3 bases, leaving 15 bases between them. The CDR3 here is CATSSGVSQFYEQYF. As DNA, the CDR3 is TGTGCCACCAGCAGCGGGGTTAGTCAATTCTACGAGCAGTACTTC.

This sequence joins TRBV14 and TRBJ1-4; possible D gene TRBD1, 5 bases. The V gene lost 2 bases and the J gene lost 0 bases, with 13 bases spanning the gap. CDR3 size: 17 residues. Per germline, CDR1 SGHDN and CDR2 FVKESK. Here the CDR3 reads CASSQTGALATNEKLFF. In nucleotides, the CDR3 is TGTGCCAGCAGCCAAACAGGAGCTCTCGCAACTAATGAAAAACTGTTTTTT. Combining the CDR3 with reference TRBV14 and TRBJ1-4 gives the whole variable domain EAGVTQFPSHSVIEKGQTVTLRCDPISGHDNLYWYRRVMGKEIKFLLHFVKESKQDESGMPNNRFLAERTGGTYSTLKVQPAELEDSGVYFCASSQTGALATNEKLFFGSGTQLSVL.

The chain couples TRBV28 to TRBJ1-1; 9 bases match TRBD1. The CDR3 has 15 amino acids. The J segment lost 4 bases and the V segment lost 3 bases, leaving 6 bases of the junction unmatched. CDR1 and CDR2 from the germline V gene are MDHEN and SYDVKM. CDR3 nucleotide sequence: TGTGCCAGCAGTTTCCGGCCGGGACAGGGCACTGAAGCTTTCTTT. This translates into CASSFRPGQGTEAFF.

The V call is TRBV5-5, the J call TRBJ1-2; the match to TRBD1 covers 7 bases. The germline gives CDR1 SGHKS, CDR2 YYEKEE (reference sequence). J gave up 4 bases and V 5 bases, and 14 bases lay outside the gene matches. This CDR3 is built from 16 residues. In DNA, the CDR3 is TGTGCCAGCAGACCAGAAGGGACAGCGATGGTCTATGGCTACACCTTC. This encodes CASRPEGTAMVYGYTF.

The V gene is TRBV7-2, the J gene TRBJ1-2, with D perhaps TRBD1 (6 bases). CDR1 and CDR2 (germline): SGHTA, FQGNSA. V was clipped by 5 bases and J by 5 bases, with 12 bases between them. CDR3 length equals 13 residues. The chain's CDR3 is CASSVGGHYGYTF. The DNA of the CDR3 is TGTGCCAGCAGCGTGGGGGGGCATTATGGCTACACCTTC.

V is TRBV19 and J is TRBJ2-6; D gene ambiguous. CDR3 length equals 14 residues. Trimming left V 8 bases short and J 4 bases short, with 12 bases between. CDR1 LNHDA and CDR2 SQIVND come from the germline V gene (reference sequence). This chain's CDR3 is CASERPWGANVLTF. DNA for the CDR3: TGTGCCAGTGAGAGGCCGTGGGGGGCCAACGTCCTGACTTTC.

Written as DNA, the CDR3 is TGTGCCAGCAGCTTTTCGGGCAGGGATAATGAAAAACTGTTTTTT. Its protein product is CASSFSGRDNEKLFF. The chain joins TRBV5-8 to TRBJ1-4; a weak D match, TRBD1 (5 bases). Trimming removed 2 bases from V and 4 bases from J, with 12 bases in between. Germline V gives CDR1 SGHTS, CDR2 YDEGEE. The CDR3 extends over 15 amino acids.

This sequence joins TRBV18 and TRBJ1-2, with D tentatively TRBD1 (5 bases). V dropped 0 bases and J dropped 6 bases, with 11 bases sitting between them. Per the germline V gene, CDR1 is KGHSH and CDR2 is LQKENI. The CDR3 has 14 amino acids. Written as DNA, the CDR3 is TGTGCCAGCTCACCACCGATCAGGGAGGATGGCTACACCTTC. Its protein is CASSPPIREDGYTF.

The chain joins TRBV19 to TRBJ1-1; D remains ambiguous. The CDR3 has 13 residues. The ends were cut back, 5 bases at V and 2 bases at J, with 9 bases in the middle. The germline CDR1 and CDR2 sequences are LNHDA and SQIVND (reference sequence). This CDR3 reads CASSPRQNTEAFF. CDR3 in DNA: TGTGCCAGTAGTCCACGACAAAACACTGAAGCTTTCTTT.

This chain uses TRBV6-5 with TRBJ1-2, with D perhaps TRBD1 (5 bases). Germline CDR1 and CDR2: MNHEY and SVGAGI. There are 14 residues in the CDR3. The V end lost 2 bases, the J end lost 2 bases, and 9 bases lay between the germline ends. The CDR3 reads CASSYVGANYGYTF. The CDR3 bases are TGTGCCAGCAGTTACGTAGGGGCAAACTATGGCTACACCTTC.

This chain joins TRBV6-1 and TRBJ2-4; the D gene is possibly TRBD2 (5 bases). V dropped 5 bases and J dropped 3 bases, with 11 bases sitting between them. This CDR3 comprises 14 residues. Germline CDR1 and CDR2: MNHNS and SASEGT. For the CDR3, the DNA is TGTGCCAGCAGTAGCATCGGGGACAAAAACATTCAGTACTTC. Encoded protein: CASSSIGDKNIQYF.

This chain uses TRBV7-8 with TRBJ2-5; 14 positions agree with TRBD2. V gave up 1 base and J gave up 5 bases; unmatched junction bases: 15. The CDR3 spans 20 residues. Germline CDR1 reads SGHVS; CDR2 reads FQNEAQ. The CDR3 sequence: CASSLGRRGLAGGSRETQYF. Written as DNA, the CDR3 is TGTGCCAGCAGCTTAGGGCGGAGAGGACTAGCGGGGGGCTCCAGGGAGACCCAGTACTTC.

This chain links TRBV9 with TRBJ2-1, with D hard to call. The germline V and J ends were trimmed by 4 bases and 9 bases, with 23 bases remaining between them. The CDR3 length is 16 residues. Germline V CDR1 and CDR2: SGDLS, YYNGEE. The CDR3 coding sequence is TGTGCCAGCAGCACCCCCGCAGGCTTAGTCCGAACTGAGCAGTTCTTC. This translates into CASSTPAGLVRTEQFF. Full variable domain (rest looked up from reference TRBV9 and TRBJ2-1): DSGVTQTPKHLITATGQRVTLRCSPRSGDLSVYWYQQSLDQGLQFLIQYYNGEERAKGNILERFSAQQFPDLHSELNLSSLELGDSALYFCASSTPAGLVRTEQFFGPGTRLTVL.